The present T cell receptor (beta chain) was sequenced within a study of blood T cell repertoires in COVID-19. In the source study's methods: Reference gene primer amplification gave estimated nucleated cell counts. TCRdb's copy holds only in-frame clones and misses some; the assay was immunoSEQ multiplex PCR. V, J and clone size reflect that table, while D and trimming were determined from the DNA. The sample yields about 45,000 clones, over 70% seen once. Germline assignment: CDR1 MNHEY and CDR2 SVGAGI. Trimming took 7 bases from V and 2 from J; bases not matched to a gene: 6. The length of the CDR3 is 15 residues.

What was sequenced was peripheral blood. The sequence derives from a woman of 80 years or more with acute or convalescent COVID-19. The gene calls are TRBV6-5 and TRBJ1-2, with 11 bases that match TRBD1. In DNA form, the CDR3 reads TGTGCCAGCATCAAACGGACAGGGGGCAACTATGGCTACACCTTC. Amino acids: CASIKRTGGNYGYTF.